A single T cell receptor beta chain is shown here with its context. The data derive from a study of blood T cell repertoires in COVID-19. Study as a whole: Sources were T cells, B-cell-depleted T cells, or PBMCs; the material itself was cDNA or gDNA.

Original handling: Quantification of nucleated cells was approximated via reference gene primer amplification. Produced via immunoSEQ multiplex PCR; TCRdb's table is partial and in-frame only. That table furnishes V, J and clone size, whereas the DNA furnished D and trimming. This sample has roughly 200,000 clones, with around 79% found just once. Patients in Seattle were enrolled during active infection, then followed longitudinally. The sequence derives from a woman aged 40 to 49 with COVID-19, enrolled during active disease. Sequencing was performed on peripheral blood.

CDR3 DNA: TGTGCCAGCAGCCAGGCGCCGGGACAGGGGAATTCACCCCTCCACTTT. The encoded protein is CASSQAPGQGNSPLHF. The chain is built from TRBV3-1 (or the pseudogene TRBV3-2) and TRBJ1-6; TRBD1 matches 10 bases. V lost 3 bases, J lost 7 bases, and 6 bases stayed unmatched. This CDR3 spans 16 amino acids. Germline loops: CDR1 LGHDT, CDR2 YNNKEL (reference sequence).